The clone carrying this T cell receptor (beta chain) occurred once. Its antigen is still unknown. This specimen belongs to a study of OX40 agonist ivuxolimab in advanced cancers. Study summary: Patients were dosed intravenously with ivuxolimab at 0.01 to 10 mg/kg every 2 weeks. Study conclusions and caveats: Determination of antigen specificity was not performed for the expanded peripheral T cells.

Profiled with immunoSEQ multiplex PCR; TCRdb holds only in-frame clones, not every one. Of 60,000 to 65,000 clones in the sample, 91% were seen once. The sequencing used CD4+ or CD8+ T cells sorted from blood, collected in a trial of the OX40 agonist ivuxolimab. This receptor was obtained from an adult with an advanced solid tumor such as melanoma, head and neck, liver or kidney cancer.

The CDR3 nucleotides are TGTGCCAGCAGCTTGGATAGCTTCTCGTTCACCGGGGAGCTGTTTTTT. Protein product: CASSLDSFSFTGELFF. The chain couples TRBV5-5 to TRBJ2-2; D is uncertain. V lost 0 bases and J 4 bases, leaving 13 bases between the germline ends. Germline V gene data show CDR1 as SGHKS and CDR2 as YYEKEE (reference sequence). This CDR3 comprises 16 residues.